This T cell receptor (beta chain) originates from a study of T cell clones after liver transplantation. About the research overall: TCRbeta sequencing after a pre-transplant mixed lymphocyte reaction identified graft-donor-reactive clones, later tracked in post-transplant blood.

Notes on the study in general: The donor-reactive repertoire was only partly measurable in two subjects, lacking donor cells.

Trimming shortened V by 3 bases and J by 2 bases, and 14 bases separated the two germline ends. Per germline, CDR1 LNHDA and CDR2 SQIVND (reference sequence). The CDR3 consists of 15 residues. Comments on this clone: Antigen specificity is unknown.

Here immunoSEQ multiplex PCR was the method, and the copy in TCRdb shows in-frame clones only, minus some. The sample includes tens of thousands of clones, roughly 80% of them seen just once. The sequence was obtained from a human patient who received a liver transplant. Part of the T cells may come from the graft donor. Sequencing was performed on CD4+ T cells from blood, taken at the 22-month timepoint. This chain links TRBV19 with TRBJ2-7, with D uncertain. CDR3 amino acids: CASSMGFGRTYEQYF. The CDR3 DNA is TGTGCCAGTAGTATGGGATTCGGAAGAACCTACGAGCAGTACTTC.